The present T cell receptor (beta chain) was sequenced within a study of Graves' ophthalmopathy and Graves' hyperthyroidism. The wider study: At initial diagnosis, peripheral blood was obtained, and this preceded any treatment.

This clonotype came up many times. Its antigen is currently unknown. A roughly 9.3 ml volume of fresh peripheral blood provided the PBMCs. The CDR3 length is 16 residues. With V trimmed by 4 bases and J by 3 bases, 6 bases remained unmatched. CDR1 is SGHTA and CDR2 is FQGNSA in the germline V gene. Whole-study results and caveats: Blood contained most expanded thyroid clonotypes exceeding 0.001 frequency. Sensitivity of under 71% and specificity of under 85% were achieved by the model that predicted ophthalmopathy progression.

CDR3 regions of TCR beta were amplified from RNA transcripts. An opening RT-PCR round employed HTBI primers and preceded a second-round multiplex PCR. TCRdb reprocessed the multiplex PCR reads via MiXCR and lists one record per CDR3 protein. The sample consists of hundreds of thousands of distinct CDR3 sequences, about 40% of them appearing once. The V call is TRBV7-2, the J call TRBJ2-5, with 12 bases identical to TRBD2. The TCR comes from an adult man with Graves' ophthalmopathy. The material sequenced was peripheral blood. DNA of the CDR3: TGTGCCAGCAGCTCGCAGACTAGCGGGGGTGAAGAGACCCAGTACTTC. Its translation is CASSSQTSGGEETQYF.